Listed here is a single TCR beta chain. Antigen specificity is unknown. This entry belongs to a study of cytomegalovirus exposure and HLA in healthy donors. Study conclusions and caveats: In a later analysis, productive TCRs from donors in an Asian-associated ancestry cluster reportedly carried fewer N-insertions than the cohort mean. A missense variant in DCLRE1C was later tied to TCR beta V- and J-gene trimming. In a later analysis, HLA-associated beta chains showed higher expansion and lower generation probabilities than comparable chains. In vitro work confirmed that a few CMV-associated chains recognize CMV antigens.

PCR employed 60 Vbeta and 13 Jbeta primers. The protocol was immunoSEQ multiplex PCR, while the TCRdb copy is restricted to in-frame clones and leaves out a portion. The data hold roughly 220,000 clones, with about 70% observed a single time. V was pared by 7 bases and J by 2 bases, with 11 bases between. The CDR3 loop spans 13 amino acids. The germline V gene has CDR1 WSHSY and CDR2 SAAADI. This chain links TRBV10-2 with TRBJ1-1; D unclear. The source is a woman in her twenties or thirties in good health and CMV-seronegative. The sample was PBMCs. The chain's CDR3 is CASKSGSNTEAFF. In DNA form, the CDR3 reads TGCGCCAGCAAATCAGGATCCAACACTGAAGCTTTCTTT.